These 32 T cell receptor beta chains share one sample of origin, sequenced in a study of brain T cells in children with intractable seizures. Measured with immunoSEQ multiplex PCR; TCRdb has only the in-frame clones, and not every one. The sample carries about 80,000 clones, under 95% recorded once. The specimen was peripheral blood, collected at surgery. These TCRs come from a girl aged 2 to 10 with Rasmussen encephalitis and intractable seizures.

The chain uses TRBV7-9 and TRBJ2-2, with TRBD2 matching over 11 bases. V lost 2 bases, J lost 4 bases, and 6 bases stayed unmatched. Germline CDR1 reads SEHNR; CDR2 reads FQNEAQ (reference sequence). CDR3 length: 17 residues. The CDR3 coding sequence is TGTGCCAGCAGCTTACGGAGACTAGCGGGGAGCACCGGGGAGCTGTTTTTT. Amino acid sequence: CASSLRRLAGSTGELFF.

This chain joins TRBV4-1 and TRBJ1-5; D remains unclear. V shed 1 base and J shed 9 bases, with 7 bases lying between them. The germline CDR1 and CDR2 sequences are MGHRA and YSYEKL. There are 12 residues in the CDR3. The CDR3 sequence is CASSQVTGPQHF. DNA for the CDR3: TGCGCCAGCAGCCAAGTAACCGGGCCCCAGCATTTT.

The CDR3 nucleotides are TGCAGCGTGGGAGACAGCTACGAGCAGTACTTC. As protein: CSVGDSYEQYF. The chain is built from TRBV29-1 and TRBJ2-7; D possibly matches TRBD1 or TRBD2 (5 bases each). The V end lost 6 bases, the J end lost 3 bases, and 9 bases lay between the germline ends. CDR3 length: 11 residues. The germline V gene encodes CDR1 SQVTM and CDR2 ANQGSEA.

The V and J genes are TRBV11-2 and TRBJ1-1; D is uncertain. Germline values: CDR1 SGHAT, CDR2 FQNNGV. The germline V and J ends were trimmed by 1 base and 0 bases, with 21 bases remaining between them. The CDR3 contains 19 residues. In DNA, the CDR3 is TGTGCCAGCAGCTTAGCGTGGACGGGCAAGAGACCCATGAACACTGAAGCTTTCTTT. Translating it yields CASSLAWTGKRPMNTEAFF.

The rearrangement uses TRBV4-1 and TRBJ2-1, with D possibly TRBD2 on 5 matching bases. Germline CDR1 reads MGHRA; CDR2 reads YSYEKL. V was trimmed by 1 base and J by 2 bases, leaving 9 bases between them. The CDR3 runs 15 residues. CDR3: CASSQAGIAYNEQFF. CDR3 bases: TGCGCCAGCAGCCAAGCGGGGATTGCCTACAATGAGCAGTTCTTC.

This chain connects TRBV28 to TRBJ2-1, with TRBD2 matching 8 bases. CDR1 MDHEN and CDR2 SYDVKM come from the germline V gene. Trimming at V came to 6 bases and at J to 0 bases, leaving 1 base not matched to a gene. This CDR3 is built from 14 residues. CDR3 amino acids: CASSGRASYNEQFF. The DNA of the CDR3 is TGTGCCAGCAGCGGGAGGGCCTCCTACAATGAGCAGTTCTTC.

This chain joins TRBV2 and TRBJ1-5, with D maybe TRBD1 (5 bases). Germline V gene lookup returns CDR1 SNHLY and CDR2 FYNNEI. Trimming stripped 4 bases from V and 7 bases from J, with 17 bases between. The CDR3 length is 15 residues. CDR3 sequence (DNA): TGTGCCAGCAGTGTGACACCAGGGATTGAACAGCCCCAGCATTTT. Encoded protein: CASSVTPGIEQPQHF.

The rearrangement joins TRBV24-1 to TRBJ2-1; D not resolved. CDR3 length equals 14 residues. The V gene's germline CDR1 is KGHDR and CDR2 SFDVKD. V was clipped by 3 bases and J by 5 bases, with 10 bases between them. CDR3 sequence: CATSDPPRHNEQFF. The CDR3 DNA reads as TGTGCCACCAGTGATCCCCCCCGACACAATGAGCAGTTCTTC.

The chain recombines TRBV14 with TRBJ2-3, with D tentatively TRBD2 (6 bases). Trimming stripped 1 base from V and 6 bases from J, with 14 bases between. Germline CDR1 is SGHDN and CDR2 is FVKESK. The CDR3 consists of 15 residues. The CDR3 nucleotides are TGTGCCAGCAGCCAAGGCTTCGGAGGGAGGGATACGCAGTATTTT. Its translation is CASSQGFGGRDTQYF.

The rearrangement joins TRBV5-4 to TRBJ2-1, with D maybe TRBD2 (5 bases). The CDR3 loop spans 13 amino acids. Looked up from germline, CDR1 is SGHNT and CDR2 is YYREEE (reference sequence). Between the trimmed V and J ends, which lost 4 bases and 5 bases, there was a span of 10 bases. The CDR3 loop is CASSNPRDNEQFF. The CDR3 bases are TGTGCCAGCAGCAATCCGAGGGACAATGAGCAGTTCTTC.

This clone was seen many times. V usage is TRBV19 and J usage is TRBJ1-2; possible D gene TRBD1, 6 bases. The ends were cut back, 4 bases at V and 4 bases at J, with 7 bases in the middle. The CDR3 is 12 amino acids. Per germline, CDR1 LNHDA and CDR2 SQIVND (reference sequence). CDR3 protein: CASSTTGYGYTF. CDR3 sequence (DNA): TGTGCCAGTAGTACGACAGGCTATGGCTACACCTTC.

This chain joins TRBV30 and TRBJ1-1, with 7 bases matching TRBD1. CDR3 size: 15 residues. Per germline, CDR1 GTSNPN and CDR2 SVGIG (reference sequence). J lost 2 bases, V lost 0 bases, and 6 bases had no gene match. This CDR3 is CAWSVPRGRNTEAFF. The CDR3 coding sequence is TGTGCCTGGAGTGTACCGAGGGGGCGAAACACTGAAGCTTTCTTT.

The chain employs TRBV3-1 (or the pseudogene TRBV3-2) and TRBJ1-1, with D unclear. From germline, CDR1 is LGHDT and CDR2 YNNKEL (reference sequence). CDR3 length equals 17 residues. V gave up 2 bases and J gave up 0 bases, with 16 bases separating them. CDR3 nucleotide sequence: TGTGCCAGCAGCCAAAATCACGGTCGGGGTATGAACACTGAAGCTTTCTTT. Protein sequence: CASSQNHGRGMNTEAFF.

This rearrangement joins TRBV14 to TRBJ1-1; 9 bases are shared with TRBD1. Germline CDR1 SGHDN, CDR2 FVKESK. Germline trimming cut 2 bases from V and 0 bases from J; bases unmatched to any gene: 7. The CDR3 loop spans 17 amino acids. For the CDR3, the DNA is TGTGCCAGCAGCCAATATCGGACAGGGGTGATGAACACTGAAGCTTTCTTT. It yields the protein CASSQYRTGVMNTEAFF. Full variable domain (remainder filled in from reference TRBV14 and TRBJ1-1): EAGVTQFPSHSVIEKGQTVTLRCDPISGHDNLYWYRRVMGKEIKFLLHFVKESKQDESGMPNNRFLAERTGGTYSTLKVQPAELEDSGVYFCASSQYRTGVMNTEAFFGQGTRLTVV.

The rearrangement uses TRBV3-1 (or the pseudogene TRBV3-2) and TRBJ2-2, with D possibly being TRBD1 (6 bases). There are 21 residues in the CDR3. Per the germline V gene, CDR1 is LGHDT and CDR2 is YNNKEL (reference sequence). The germline V and J ends were trimmed by 1 base and 0 bases, with 24 bases remaining between them. The CDR3 nucleotides are TGTGCCAGCAGCCAAGTTTTTGCCTGGACAGAAGAACAGTCGAACACCGGGGAGCTGTTTTTT. This encodes CASSQVFAWTEEQSNTGELFF.

The genes are TRBV28 and TRBJ1-6; D call uncertain. Trimming shortened V by 7 bases and J by 7 bases, and 11 bases separated the two germline ends. Germline CDR1 MDHEN, CDR2 SYDVKM. The CDR3 has 13 amino acids. In DNA form, the CDR3 reads TGTGCCAGCACCCCCAGACGCAATTCACCCCTCCACTTT. This encodes CASTPRRNSPLHF.

J is TRBJ1-3 and V is TRBV2; unclear D gene. Trimming left V 0 bases short and J 2 bases short, with 5 bases between. There are 14 residues in the CDR3. In germline, CDR1 is SNHLY, CDR2 FYNNEI. CDR3 bases: TGTGCCAGCAGTGAAGCCGTGCCTGGAAACACCATATATTTT. Its protein is CASSEAVPGNTIYF.

This chain joins TRBV15 and TRBJ1-6, with D maybe TRBD1 (5 bases). The CDR3 loop spans 22 amino acids. Trimming removed 0 bases from V and 4 bases from J, with 28 bases in between. Germline V lookup: CDR1 LNHNV, CDR2 YYDKDF (reference sequence). In DNA form, the CDR3 reads TGTGCCACCAGCAGAGAACCGGGGACCGTTCACCCAGGGACGGCTTATAATTCACCCCTCCACTTT. Its translation is CATSREPGTVHPGTAYNSPLHF.

V is TRBV3-1 (or the pseudogene TRBV3-2) and J is TRBJ1-1; D ambiguous. From germline, CDR1 is LGHDT and CDR2 YNNKEL (reference sequence). V was trimmed by 4 bases and J by 5 bases, leaving 14 bases between them. The CDR3 totals 14 residues. The CDR3 reads CASSPQWKGTEAFF. The CDR3 DNA is TGTGCCAGCAGCCCCCAGTGGAAAGGGACTGAAGCTTTCTTT.

V and J are TRBV29-1 and TRBJ2-3; unclear D gene. Trimming cost V 2 bases and J 0 bases, with 6 bases left between them. The germline V gene encodes CDR1 SQVTM and CDR2 ANQGSEA. CDR3 length: 13 amino acids. CDR3 nucleotide sequence: TGCAGCGTTGAAAGTGCTAGCACAGATACGCAGTATTTT. Translating gives CSVESASTDTQYF.

The genes are TRBV6-6 and TRBJ1-1, with a weak D call TRBD1 (5 bases). This CDR3 is built from 13 residues. Germline loops: CDR1 MNHNY, CDR2 SVGAGI (reference sequence). V was trimmed by 6 bases and J by 4 bases, leaving 12 bases between them. The CDR3, as DNA: TGTGCCAGCAGGGGGGACCCGGGCACTGAAGCTTTCTTT. This encodes CASRGDPGTEAFF.

The rearrangement uses TRBV28 and TRBJ2-5, with TRBD2 matching over 16 bases. Germline CDR1 is MDHEN and CDR2 is SYDVKM. Unmatched junction bases numbered 9, after V lost 6 bases and J lost 5 bases. The CDR3 extends over 17 amino acids. CDR3 residues: CASRGLAGGLDAETQYF. The CDR3 coding sequence is TGTGCCAGCAGGGGACTAGCGGGGGGGCTGGATGCGGAGACCCAGTACTTC.

This chain connects TRBV2 to TRBJ2-1; D might be TRBD1 (7 bases). Germline V gives CDR1 SNHLY, CDR2 FYNNEI. CDR3 length: 15 amino acids. V shed 4 bases and J shed 5 bases, with 15 bases lying between them. The CDR3 region has the DNA TGTGCCAGCAGTGGGGGGGACAGAGTAAACAATGAGCAGTTCTTC. Protein sequence: CASSGGDRVNNEQFF.

As concerns this clone: Other DNA sequences within the sample encode an identical CDR3. V and J are TRBV3-1 (or the pseudogene TRBV3-2) and TRBJ1-2, with no clear D. Germline V gene sequence: CDR1 LGHDT, CDR2 YNNKEL (reference sequence). The CDR3 length is 11 residues. V dropped 3 bases and J dropped 2 bases, with 1 base sitting between them. CDR3 DNA sequence: TGTGCCAGCAGCCAGAACTATGGCTACACCTTC. Its translation is CASSQNYGYTF.

The rearrangement uses TRBV29-1 and TRBJ2-1; no clear D. CDR3 size: 11 residues. Between the trimmed V and J ends, which lost 5 bases and 9 bases, there was a span of 11 bases. CDR1 and CDR2 from the germline V gene are SQVTM and ANQGSEA. CDR3: CSVPAATEQFF. The CDR3 DNA reads TGCAGCGTTCCGGCAGCGACTGAGCAGTTCTTC.

This chain connects TRBV27 to TRBJ1-6; no reliable D call. Trimming left V 3 bases short and J 8 bases short, with 8 bases between. The V gene's germline CDR1 is MNHEY and CDR2 SMNVEV (reference sequence). The CDR3 has 13 amino acids. This CDR3 reads CASSLEGDSPLHF. The CDR3 nucleotides read TGTGCCAGCAGTTTGGAGGGCGATTCACCCCTCCACTTT.

The chain couples TRBV9 to TRBJ2-1, with TRBD2 matching 10 bases. Germline V lookup: CDR1 SGDLS, CDR2 YYNGEE. Unmatched junction bases numbered 13, after V lost 4 bases and J lost 9 bases. The CDR3 runs to 16 residues. The CDR3 protein is CASSLQVSGGATEQFF. Here the CDR3 DNA reads TGTGCCAGCAGCTTGCAAGTCAGCGGGGGGGCTACTGAGCAGTTCTTC.

V gene TRBV29-1 combines with J gene TRBJ1-2; D gene uncertain. V was clipped by 0 bases and J by 5 bases, with 7 bases between them. Per germline, CDR1 SQVTM and CDR2 ANQGSEA. There are 12 residues in the CDR3. CDR3 in amino acids: CSVEESTYGYTF. The CDR3 DNA sequence: TGCAGCGTTGAAGAGTCGACGTATGGCTACACCTTC.

The chain links TRBV6-1 to TRBJ1-1, with D hard to call. V lost 2 bases and J lost 9, with 13 bases in between. The CDR3 is made up of 13 amino acids. CDR1 and CDR2 from the germline V gene are MNHNS and SASEGT. The CDR3 loop is CASSESPFRKAFF. CDR3 sequence (DNA): TGTGCCAGCAGTGAAAGTCCCTTTAGGAAAGCTTTCTTT.

This clone occurred once. This sequence joins TRBV7-9 and TRBJ1-5; D not resolved. Germline V lookup: CDR1 SEHNR, CDR2 FQNEAQ (reference sequence). The CDR3 loop spans 13 amino acids. V lost 3 bases and J lost 5, with 8 bases in between. Written as DNA, the CDR3 is TGTGCCAGCAGCTTGGGCACCTATCAGCCCCAGCATTTT. As protein: CASSLGTYQPQHF. The variable domain in full, with the rest retrieved from reference TRBV7-9 and TRBJ1-5, is DTGVSQNPRHKITKRGQNVTFRCDPISEHNRLYWYRQTLGQGPEFLTYFQNEAQLEKSRLLSDRFSAERPKGSFSTLEIQRTEQGDSAMYLCASSLGTYQPQHFGDGTRLSIL.

The chain is built from TRBV11-2 and TRBJ2-3, with 10 bases matching TRBD2. Germline assignment: CDR1 SGHAT and CDR2 FQNNGV. The trim removed 4 bases at V and 4 bases at J, leaving 5 bases unmatched. The CDR3 totals 15 residues. CDR3 coding DNA: TGTGCCAGCAGCTACACAGCGGGGGGGCCAGATACGCAGTATTTT. Translating gives CASSYTAGGPDTQYF.

This clone was counted only a few times. This chain connects TRBV14 to TRBJ2-7, with 7 bases fitting TRBD1. The CDR3 consists of 16 residues. Per the germline V gene, CDR1 is SGHDN and CDR2 is FVKESK. With V trimmed by 1 base and J by 4 bases, 10 bases remained unmatched. The CDR3 reads CASSQAGTVKRYEQYF. The CDR3 bases are TGTGCCAGCAGCCAAGCCGGGACAGTGAAAAGATACGAGCAGTACTTC.